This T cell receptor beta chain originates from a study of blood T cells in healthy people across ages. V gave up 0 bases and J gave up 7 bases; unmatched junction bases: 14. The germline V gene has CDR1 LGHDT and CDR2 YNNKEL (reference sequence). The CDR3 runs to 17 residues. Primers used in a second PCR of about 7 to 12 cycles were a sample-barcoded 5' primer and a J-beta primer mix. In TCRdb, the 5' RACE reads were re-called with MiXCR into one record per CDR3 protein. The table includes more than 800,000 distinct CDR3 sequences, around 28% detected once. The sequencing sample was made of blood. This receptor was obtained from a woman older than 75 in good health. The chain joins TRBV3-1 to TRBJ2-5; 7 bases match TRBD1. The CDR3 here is CASSQDSRQGEGRTQYF. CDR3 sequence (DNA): TGTGCCAGCAGCCAAGATAGTCGACAGGGTGAAGGGCGGACCCAGTACTTC.